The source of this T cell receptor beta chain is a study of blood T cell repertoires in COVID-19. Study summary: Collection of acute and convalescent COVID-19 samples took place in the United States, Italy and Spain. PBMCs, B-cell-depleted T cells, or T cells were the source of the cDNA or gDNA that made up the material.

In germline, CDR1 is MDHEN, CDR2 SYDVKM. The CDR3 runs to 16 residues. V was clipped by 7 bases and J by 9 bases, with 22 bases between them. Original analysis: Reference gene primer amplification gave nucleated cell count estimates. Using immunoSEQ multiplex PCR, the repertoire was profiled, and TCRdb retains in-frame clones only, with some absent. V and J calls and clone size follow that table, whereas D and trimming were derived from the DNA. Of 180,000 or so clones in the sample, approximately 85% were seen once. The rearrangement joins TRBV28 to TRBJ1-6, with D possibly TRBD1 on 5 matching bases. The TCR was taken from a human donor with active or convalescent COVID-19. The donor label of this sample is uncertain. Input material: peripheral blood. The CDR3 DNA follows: TGTGCCAGCAACTACGGGGGGGGTCGCACAGGTTCACCCCTCCACTTT. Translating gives CASNYGGGRTGSPLHF.